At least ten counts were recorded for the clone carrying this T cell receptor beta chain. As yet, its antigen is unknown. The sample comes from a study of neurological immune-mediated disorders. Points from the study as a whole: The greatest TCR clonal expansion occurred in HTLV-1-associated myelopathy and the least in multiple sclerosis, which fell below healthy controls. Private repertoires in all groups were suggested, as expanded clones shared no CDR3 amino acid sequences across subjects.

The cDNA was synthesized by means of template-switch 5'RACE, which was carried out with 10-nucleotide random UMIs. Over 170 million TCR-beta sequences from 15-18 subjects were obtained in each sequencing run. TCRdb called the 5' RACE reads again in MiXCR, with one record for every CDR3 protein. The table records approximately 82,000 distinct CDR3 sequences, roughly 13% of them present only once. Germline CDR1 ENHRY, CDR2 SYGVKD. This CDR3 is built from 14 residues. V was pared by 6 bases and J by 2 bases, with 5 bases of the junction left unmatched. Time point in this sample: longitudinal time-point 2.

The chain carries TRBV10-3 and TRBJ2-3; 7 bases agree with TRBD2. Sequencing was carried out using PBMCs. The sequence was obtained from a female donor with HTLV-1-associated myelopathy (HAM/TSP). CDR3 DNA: TGTGCCATCAGGGCCGGGGGGTCCACAGATACGCAGTATTTT. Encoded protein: CAIRAGGSTDTQYF.